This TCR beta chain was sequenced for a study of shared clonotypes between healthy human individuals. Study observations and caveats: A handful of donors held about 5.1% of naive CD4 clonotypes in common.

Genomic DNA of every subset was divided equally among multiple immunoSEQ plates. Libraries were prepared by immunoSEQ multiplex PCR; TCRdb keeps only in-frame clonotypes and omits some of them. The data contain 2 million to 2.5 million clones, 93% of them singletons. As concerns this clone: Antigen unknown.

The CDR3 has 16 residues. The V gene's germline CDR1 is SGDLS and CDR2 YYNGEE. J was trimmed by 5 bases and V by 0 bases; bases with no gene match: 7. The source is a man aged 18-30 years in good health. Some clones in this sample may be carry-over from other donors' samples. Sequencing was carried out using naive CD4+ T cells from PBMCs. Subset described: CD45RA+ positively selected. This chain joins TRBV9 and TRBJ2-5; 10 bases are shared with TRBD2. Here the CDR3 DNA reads TGTGCCAGCAGCGTAGGGCCTAGCGGGAGCTTGGAGACCCAGTACTTC. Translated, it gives CASSVGPSGSLETQYF.